The source of this T cell receptor (beta chain) is a study of PD-1 blockade in classical Hodgkin lymphoma. All patients experienced relapse after autologous stem cell transplantation, and brentuximab vedotin exposure was variable. The V end lost 6 bases, the J end lost 0 bases, and 6 bases lay between the germline ends. Germline CDR1 MDHEN, CDR2 SYDVKM. This CDR3 is 14 amino acids long. This table comes from immunoSEQ multiplex PCR, and its TCRdb copy is limited to in-frame clones, with some not included. The repertoire holds some 10,000 clones, with 60% to 80% as singletons. The TCR sequence derives from a human donor with classical Hodgkin lymphoma. V is TRBV28 and J is TRBJ2-6; D is uncertain. The sequencing used peripheral blood mononuclear cells (PBMCs), collected at baseline. The CDR3 DNA follows: TGTGCCAGCAGATATTCCTCTGGGGCCAACGTCCTGACTTTC. Protein sequence: CASRYSSGANVLTF.